Listed below are T cell receptor beta chains from one sample, sequenced in a study of blood T cell repertoires in COVID-19. The assay was immunoSEQ multiplex PCR, and TCRdb's table has in-frame clones only and misses some. The sample contains roughly 150,000 clones, more than 65% of which appear only once. The sample consisted of peripheral blood. Source of these receptors: a woman at least 80 years old with acute or convalescent COVID-19. The CDR3 runs from the conserved cysteine through the conserved F or W. The D gene is left open where the match is weak. Some rows mark clone size as missing; the rest say once, few, many or name a class of expanded clone.

CDR3aa: CASSVRRDRVSYGYTF
CDR3nt: TGTGCCAGCAGCGTCCGGAGAGACAGGGTTAGCTATGGCTACACCTTC
v_gene: TRBV7-2
d_gene: TRBD1
j_gene: TRBJ1-2
len: 16
abundance: -

CDR3aa: CASSPETGLGNTIYF
CDR3nt: TGCGCCAGCAGCCCAGAGACGGGTCTGGGAAACACCATATATTTT
v_gene: TRBV4-1
d_gene: -
j_gene: TRBJ1-3
len: 15
abundance: -

CDR3aa: CASSETGAYGYTF
CDR3nt: TGTGCCAGCAGTGAGACAGGGGCCTATGGCTACACCTTC
v_gene: TRBV6-1
d_gene: TRBD1
j_gene: TRBJ1-2
len: 13
abundance: -

CDR3aa: CATSAAAGADQNNEQFF
CDR3nt: TGTGCCACCAGTGCCGCAGCGGGAGCCGACCAAAACAATGAGCAGTTCTTC
v_gene: TRBV24-1
d_gene: TRBD2
j_gene: TRBJ2-1
len: 17
abundance: -

CDR3aa: CASSDDRLVLFSVGELFF
CDR3nt: TGTGCCAGCAGTGATGACAGGCTAGTACTTTTTTCGGTCGGGGAGCTGTTTTTT
v_gene: TRBV6-1
d_gene: -
j_gene: TRBJ2-2
len: 18
abundance: few

CDR3aa: CASSQVRQGAYEQYF
CDR3nt: TGTGCCAGCAGCCAAGTAAGGCAGGGGGCCTACGAGCAGTACTTC
v_gene: TRBV3-1/TRBV3-2
d_gene: TRBD1
j_gene: TRBJ2-7
len: 15
abundance: -

CDR3aa: CASSFDRGSEQYF
CDR3nt: TGTGCCAGCAGTTTTGACAGGGGGTCCGAGCAGTACTTC
v_gene: TRBV27
d_gene: TRBD1
j_gene: TRBJ2-7
len: 13
abundance: -

CDR3aa: CASRQGDTIYF
CDR3nt: TGTGCCAGCAGACAGGGAGACACCATATATTTT
v_gene: TRBV6-1
d_gene: -
j_gene: TRBJ1-3
len: 11
abundance: -

CDR3aa: CATWDSSYEQYF
CDR3nt: TGTGCCACGTGGGACTCCTCCTACGAGCAGTACTTC
v_gene: TRBV6-5
d_gene: -
j_gene: TRBJ2-7
len: 12
abundance: -

CDR3aa: CASSIAGTPGNTIYF
CDR3nt: TGTGCCAGTAGTATAGCGGGGACTCCTGGAAACACCATATATTTT
v_gene: TRBV19
d_gene: -
j_gene: TRBJ1-3
len: 15
abundance: -

CDR3aa: CASSYSGTGVYGYTF
CDR3nt: TGTGCCAGCAGTTACTCTGGGACAGGGGTCTATGGCTACACCTTC
v_gene: TRBV6-5
d_gene: TRBD1
j_gene: TRBJ1-2
len: 15
abundance: -

CDR3aa: CASTTGYEQYF
CDR3nt: TGTGCCAGCACTACAGGTTACGAGCAGTACTTC
v_gene: TRBV6-6
d_gene: -
j_gene: TRBJ2-7
len: 11
abundance: -

CDR3aa: CASSSGQGGNSPLHF
CDR3nt: TGTGCCAGCAGCTCGGGGCAGGGGGGAAATTCACCCCTCCACTTT
v_gene: TRBV5-4
d_gene: TRBD1
j_gene: TRBJ1-6
len: 15
abundance: -

CDR3aa: CSASSGLVYTEAFF
CDR3nt: TGCAGTGCTAGTTCAGGGTTGGTATACACTGAAGCTTTCTTT
v_gene: TRBV20-1
d_gene: -
j_gene: TRBJ1-1
len: 14
abundance: -

CDR3aa: CASSSGQGDQPQHF
CDR3nt: TGTGCCAGCAGTTCAGGACAGGGCGATCAGCCCCAGCATTTT
v_gene: TRBV28
d_gene: TRBD1
j_gene: TRBJ1-5
len: 14
abundance: few

CDR3aa: CATSDSREINEQYF
CDR3nt: TGTGCCACCAGTGACTCACGGGAGATCAACGAGCAGTACTTC
v_gene: TRBV24-1
d_gene: -
j_gene: TRBJ2-7
len: 14
abundance: -

CDR3aa: CASRVDRALGYTF
CDR3nt: TGTGCCAGCAGAGTCGACAGGGCTTTAGGCTACACCTTC
v_gene: TRBV28
d_gene: TRBD1
j_gene: TRBJ1-2
len: 13
abundance: -

CDR3aa: CASRVAGYSNQPQHF
CDR3nt: TGTGCCAGTAGGGTCGCGGGTTATAGCAATCAGCCCCAGCATTTT
v_gene: TRBV19
d_gene: -
j_gene: TRBJ1-5
len: 15
abundance: -

CDR3aa: CASSRRGLGYQETQYF
CDR3nt: TGCGCCAGCAGCCGGCGGGGTCTAGGCTACCAAGAGACCCAGTACTTC
v_gene: TRBV5-1
d_gene: -
j_gene: TRBJ2-5
len: 16
abundance: -

CDR3aa: CAITPKPEETQYF
CDR3nt: TGTGCCATCACCCCTAAGCCCGAGGAGACCCAGTACTTC
v_gene: TRBV10-3
d_gene: -
j_gene: TRBJ2-5
len: 13
abundance: -

CDR3aa: CASSPNPTGGDETQYF
CDR3nt: TGTGCCAGCAGCCCAAACCCGACAGGGGGAGATGAGACCCAGTACTTC
v_gene: TRBV5-4
d_gene: TRBD1
j_gene: TRBJ2-5
len: 16
abundance: -

CDR3aa: CASSLPGSNYGYTF
CDR3nt: TGTGCCAGCAGCTTGCCGGGATCCAACTATGGCTACACCTTC
v_gene: TRBV5-5
d_gene: -
j_gene: TRBJ1-2
len: 14
abundance: few

CDR3aa: CASSEVMQINQPQHF
CDR3nt: TGTGCCAGCAGTGAAGTGATGCAGATCAATCAGCCCCAGCATTTT
v_gene: TRBV2
d_gene: -
j_gene: TRBJ1-5
len: 15
abundance: -

CDR3aa: CASSEGQFLADTQYF
CDR3nt: TGTGCCAGCAGTGAGGGCCAATTCCTTGCAGATACGCAGTATTTT
v_gene: TRBV6-1
d_gene: -
j_gene: TRBJ2-3
len: 15
abundance: -

CDR3aa: CASTGTASGNTIYF
CDR3nt: TGTGCCAGCACTGGGACAGCCTCTGGAAACACCATATATTTT
v_gene: TRBV2
d_gene: TRBD1
j_gene: TRBJ1-3
len: 14
abundance: few

CDR3aa: CASSITVTYEQYF
CDR3nt: TGTGCCAGCAGCATAACAGTAACCTACGAGCAGTACTTC
v_gene: TRBV5-8
d_gene: -
j_gene: TRBJ2-7
len: 13
abundance: -

CDR3aa: CASSEVGEVKDTQYF
CDR3nt: TGTGCCAGCAGTGAAGTGGGAGAAGTTAAAGATACGCAGTATTTT
v_gene: TRBV6-1
d_gene: -
j_gene: TRBJ2-3
len: 15
abundance: -

CDR3aa: CASSWDTGRPQYF
CDR3nt: TGTGCCAGCAGCTGGGACACTGGACGCCCCCAGTACTTC
v_gene: TRBV7-3
d_gene: -
j_gene: TRBJ2-5
len: 13
abundance: -

CDR3aa: CASSLGNNQPQHF
CDR3nt: TGCGCCAGCAGCTTGGGTAACAATCAGCCCCAGCATTTT
v_gene: TRBV5-1
d_gene: -
j_gene: TRBJ1-5
len: 13
abundance: -

CDR3aa: CASSSLGTGGEKLFF
CDR3nt: TGTGCCAGCAGCTCCCTCGGGACAGGAGGCGAAAAACTGTTTTTT
v_gene: TRBV7-9
d_gene: TRBD1
j_gene: TRBJ1-4
len: 15
abundance: -

CDR3aa: CASSWDKPNEKLFF
CDR3nt: TGCGCCAGCAGCTGGGACAAACCCAATGAAAAACTGTTTTTT
v_gene: TRBV5-1
d_gene: -
j_gene: TRBJ1-4
len: 14
abundance: few

CDR3aa: CACPGGGKYNSPLHF
CDR3nt: TGTGCCTGCCCTGGGGGCGGAAAATATAATTCACCCCTCCACTTT
v_gene: TRBV30
d_gene: -
j_gene: TRBJ1-6
len: 15
abundance: -

CDR3aa: CASSPYTDTQYF
CDR3nt: TGTGCCAGCTCACCATACACAGATACGCAGTATTTT
v_gene: TRBV18
d_gene: -
j_gene: TRBJ2-3
len: 12
abundance: -

CDR3aa: CASSQGASGEQFF
CDR3nt: TGTGCCAGCAGCCAAGGAGCTTCGGGTGAGCAGTTCTTC
v_gene: TRBV4-2
d_gene: -
j_gene: TRBJ2-1
len: 13
abundance: -

CDR3aa: CASSLVSGGNEQFF
CDR3nt: TGTGCCAGCAGCTTAGTAAGCGGGGGCAATGAGCAGTTCTTC
v_gene: TRBV7-6
d_gene: TRBD2
j_gene: TRBJ2-1
len: 14
abundance: -

CDR3aa: CASRGRTGLGVTEAFF
CDR3nt: TGTGCCAGTAGGGGTAGGACAGGGCTCGGCGTCACTGAAGCTTTCTTT
v_gene: TRBV19
d_gene: TRBD1
j_gene: TRBJ1-1
len: 16
abundance: -

CDR3aa: CASSQDADSGTYNEQFF
CDR3nt: TGTGCCAGCAGCCAAGATGCCGATAGCGGGACCTACAATGAGCAGTTCTTC
v_gene: TRBV4-2
d_gene: TRBD2
j_gene: TRBJ2-1
len: 17
abundance: -

CDR3aa: CALPRAGVYGYTF
CDR3nt: TGTGCCCTACCTAGGGCAGGGGTCTATGGCTACACCTTC
v_gene: TRBV30
d_gene: -
j_gene: TRBJ1-2
len: 13
abundance: few

CDR3aa: CASSLQGSPYNSPLHF
CDR3nt: TGTGCCAGCAGCTTGCAGGGAAGTCCCTATAATTCACCCCTCCACTTT
v_gene: TRBV5-6
d_gene: -
j_gene: TRBJ1-6
len: 16
abundance: -

CDR3aa: CARRRGGGNTIYF
CDR3nt: TGCGCCCGCCGCCGGGGGGGCGGAAACACCATATATTTT
v_gene: TRBV4-1
d_gene: -
j_gene: TRBJ1-3
len: 13
abundance: -

CDR3aa: CAWSVHPGLVTYAEQYF
CDR3nt: TGTGCCTGGAGTGTACACCCTGGACTAGTCACCTATGCCGAGCAGTACTTC
v_gene: TRBV30
d_gene: TRBD2
j_gene: TRBJ2-7
len: 17
abundance: many

CDR3aa: CASSLAGGREQFF
CDR3nt: TGTGCCAGCAGCTTGGCCGGCGGGCGAGAGCAGTTCTTC
v_gene: TRBV5-4
d_gene: -
j_gene: TRBJ2-1
len: 13
abundance: -

CDR3aa: CASSLASGRGDNEQFF
CDR3nt: TGTGCCAGCAGCTTAGCTAGCGGGAGAGGAGACAATGAGCAGTTCTTC
v_gene: TRBV7-2
d_gene: TRBD2
j_gene: TRBJ2-1
len: 16
abundance: -

CDR3aa: CASSSYRGTEAFF
CDR3nt: TGTGCCAGCAGCTCCTACAGGGGAACCGAAGCTTTCTTT
v_gene: TRBV11-2
d_gene: TRBD1
j_gene: TRBJ1-1
len: 13
abundance: -

CDR3aa: CASSSAGEQYF
CDR3nt: TGTGCCAGTTCTTCAGCAGGCGAGCAGTACTTC
v_gene: TRBV6-1
d_gene: -
j_gene: TRBJ2-7
len: 11
abundance: -

CDR3aa: CASSLDPGRGFSPLHF
CDR3nt: TGTGCCAGCAGCTTAGATCCGGGCAGGGGCTTCTCACCCCTCCACTTT
v_gene: TRBV11-2
d_gene: -
j_gene: TRBJ1-6
len: 16
abundance: -

CDR3aa: CASSSAYEQYF
CDR3nt: TGTGCCAGCAGCTCGGCCTACGAGCAGTACTTC
v_gene: TRBV7-9
d_gene: -
j_gene: TRBJ2-7
len: 11
abundance: -

CDR3aa: CASSFGTGLLYEQYF
CDR3nt: TGCGCCAGCAGCTTCGGGACAGGGCTGCTGTACGAGCAGTACTTC
v_gene: TRBV5-1
d_gene: TRBD1
j_gene: TRBJ2-7
len: 15
abundance: few